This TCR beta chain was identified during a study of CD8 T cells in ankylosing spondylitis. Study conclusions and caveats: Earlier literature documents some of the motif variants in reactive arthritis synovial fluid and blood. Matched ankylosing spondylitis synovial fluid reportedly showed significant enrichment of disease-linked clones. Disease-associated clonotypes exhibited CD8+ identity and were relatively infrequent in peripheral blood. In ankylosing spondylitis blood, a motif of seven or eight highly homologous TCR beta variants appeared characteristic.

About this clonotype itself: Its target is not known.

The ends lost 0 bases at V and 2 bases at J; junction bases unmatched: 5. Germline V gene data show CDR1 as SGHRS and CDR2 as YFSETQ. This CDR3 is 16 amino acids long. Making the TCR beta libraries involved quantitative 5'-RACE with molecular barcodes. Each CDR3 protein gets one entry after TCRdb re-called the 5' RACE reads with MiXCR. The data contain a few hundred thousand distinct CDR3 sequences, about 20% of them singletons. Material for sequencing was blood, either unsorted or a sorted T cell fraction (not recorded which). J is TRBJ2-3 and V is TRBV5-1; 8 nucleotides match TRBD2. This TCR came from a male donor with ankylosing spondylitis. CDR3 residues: CASSLGGSGATDTQYF. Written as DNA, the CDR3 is TGCGCCAGCAGCTTGGGGGGTAGCGGGGCCACAGATACGCAGTATTTT.